This TCR beta chain is from a study of T cells in Graves' hyperthyroidism and ophthalmopathy. Lactation, pregnancy, other autoimmune disease or uncontrolled infection excluded patients. Fresh 10 ml peripheral blood yielded PBMCs. The V segment lost 4 bases and the J segment 7 bases; nucleotides outside the gene matches: 13. CDR3 length: 17 residues. Per the germline V gene, CDR1 is PRHDT and CDR2 is FYEKMQ (reference sequence). The sample holds a few counts of this clonotype. The investigators amplified TCR beta CDR3 regions from RNA transcripts. RT-PCR in the first round (using the HTBI primer set) targeted the TCR CDR3. TCRdb re-called the multiplex PCR reads through MiXCR, storing one row per CDR3 protein. The sample shows roughly 750,000 distinct CDR3 sequences, around 15% of them seen only once.

The sample was blood. The clonotype comes from a man aged 18-30 years with Graves' hyperthyroidism. V and J are TRBV13 and TRBJ1-6, with 7 bases aligning to TRBD1. The CDR3 DNA sequence: TGTGCCAGCAGCTCCACAGGGGCCGGGTCCCCAAATTCACCCCTCCACTTT. As protein: CASSSTGAGSPNSPLHF.